The T cell receptor (beta chain) under discussion was sequenced for a study of blood T cell repertoires in COVID-19. Assay used: immunoSEQ multiplex PCR; TCRdb lists only in-frame clones, some missing. The sample comprises under 250,000 clones, about nine tenths of which are singletons, and under 14% rests with the top ten. CDR3 length: 12 amino acids. Trimming removed 4 bases from V and 5 bases from J; junction bases left unmatched: 2. CDR1 MDHEN and CDR2 SYDVKM come from the germline V gene. This clone was seen just once. Sample: peripheral blood. The rearrangement uses TRBV28 and TRBJ2-7; 7 bases line up with TRBD1. This TCR derives from a man aged 50 or older with COVID-19, enrolled during active disease. This chain's CDR3 is CASSYRGNEQYF. CDR3 DNA sequence: TGTGCCAGCAGTTACAGGGGAAACGAGCAGTACTTC.